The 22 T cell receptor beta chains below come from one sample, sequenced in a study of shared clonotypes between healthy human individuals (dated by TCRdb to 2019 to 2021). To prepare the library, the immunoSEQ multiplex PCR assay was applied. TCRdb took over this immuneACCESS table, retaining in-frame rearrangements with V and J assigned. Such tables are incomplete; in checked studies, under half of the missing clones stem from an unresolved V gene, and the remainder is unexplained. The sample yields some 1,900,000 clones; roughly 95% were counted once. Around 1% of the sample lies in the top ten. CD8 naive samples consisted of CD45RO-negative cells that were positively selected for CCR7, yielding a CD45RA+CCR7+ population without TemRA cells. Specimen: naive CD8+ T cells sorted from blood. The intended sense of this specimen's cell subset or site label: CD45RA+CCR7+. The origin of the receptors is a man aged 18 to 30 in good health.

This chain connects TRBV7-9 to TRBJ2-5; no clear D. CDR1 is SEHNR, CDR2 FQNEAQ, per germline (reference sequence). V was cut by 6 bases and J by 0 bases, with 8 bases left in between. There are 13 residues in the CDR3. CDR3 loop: CASRALYQETQYF. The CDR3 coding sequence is TGTGCCAGCAGGGCCTTGTACCAAGAGACCCAGTACTTC.

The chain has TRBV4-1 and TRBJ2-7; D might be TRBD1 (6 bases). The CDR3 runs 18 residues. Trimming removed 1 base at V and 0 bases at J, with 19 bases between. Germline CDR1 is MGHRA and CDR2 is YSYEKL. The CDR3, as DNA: TGCGCCAGCAGCCAAGTAGGGGCAGGGGCCACGAGCTCCTACGAGCAGTACTTC. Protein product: CASSQVGAGATSSYEQYF.

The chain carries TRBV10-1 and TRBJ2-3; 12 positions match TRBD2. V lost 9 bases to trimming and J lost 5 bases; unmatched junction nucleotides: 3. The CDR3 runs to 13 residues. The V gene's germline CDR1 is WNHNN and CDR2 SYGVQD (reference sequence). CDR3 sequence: CASSSGRGDTQYF. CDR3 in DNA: TGCGCCAGTTCTAGCGGGAGGGGAGATACGCAGTATTTT.

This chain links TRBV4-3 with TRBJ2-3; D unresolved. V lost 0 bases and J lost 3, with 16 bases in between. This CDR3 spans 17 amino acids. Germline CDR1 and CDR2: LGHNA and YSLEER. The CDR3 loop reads CASSQDRWSGPTDTQYF. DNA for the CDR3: TGCGCCAGCAGCCAAGATAGATGGAGTGGGCCAACAGATACGCAGTATTTT.

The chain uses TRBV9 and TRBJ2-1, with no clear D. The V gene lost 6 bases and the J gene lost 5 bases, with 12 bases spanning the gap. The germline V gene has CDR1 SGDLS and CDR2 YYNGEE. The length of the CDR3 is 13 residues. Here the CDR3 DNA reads TGTGCCAGCAACGAACGGGTAGACAATGAGCAGTTCTTC. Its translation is CASNERVDNEQFF.

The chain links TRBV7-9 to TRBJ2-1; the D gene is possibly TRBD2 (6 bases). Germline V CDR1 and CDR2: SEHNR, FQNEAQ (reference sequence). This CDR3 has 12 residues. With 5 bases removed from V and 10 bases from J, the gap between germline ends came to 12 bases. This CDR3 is CASSPSGLEQFF. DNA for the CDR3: TGTGCCAGCAGCCCGAGCGGGTTGGAGCAGTTCTTC.

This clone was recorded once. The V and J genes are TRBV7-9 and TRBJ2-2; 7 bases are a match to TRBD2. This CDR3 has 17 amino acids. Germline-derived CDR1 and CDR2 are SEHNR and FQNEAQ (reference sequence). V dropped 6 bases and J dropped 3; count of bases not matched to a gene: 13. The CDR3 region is CASSGFGAGRDTGELFF. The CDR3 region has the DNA TGTGCCAGCAGTGGATTTGGAGCGGGAAGGGACACCGGGGAGCTGTTTTTT.

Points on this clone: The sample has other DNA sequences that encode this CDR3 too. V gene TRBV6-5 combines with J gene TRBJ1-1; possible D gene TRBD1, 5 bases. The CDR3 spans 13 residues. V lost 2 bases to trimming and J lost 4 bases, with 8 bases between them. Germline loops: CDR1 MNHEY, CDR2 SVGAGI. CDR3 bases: TGTGCCAGCAGTTACAGGGGAGGCACTGAAGCTTTCTTT. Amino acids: CASSYRGGTEAFF.

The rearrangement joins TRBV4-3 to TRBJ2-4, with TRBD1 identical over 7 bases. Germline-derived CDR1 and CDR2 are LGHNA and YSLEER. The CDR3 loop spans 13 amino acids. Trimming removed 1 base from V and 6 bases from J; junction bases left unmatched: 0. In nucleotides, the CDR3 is TGCGCCAGCAGCCAAGCAGGGGGAAACATTCAGTACTTC. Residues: CASSQAGGNIQYF.

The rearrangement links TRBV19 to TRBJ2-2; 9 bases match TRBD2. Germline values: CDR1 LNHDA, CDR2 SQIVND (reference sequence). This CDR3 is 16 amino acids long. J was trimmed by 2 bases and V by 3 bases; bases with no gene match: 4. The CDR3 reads CASSIWLAGNTGELFF. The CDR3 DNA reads TGTGCCAGTAGTATCTGGCTAGCGGGAAACACCGGGGAGCTGTTTTTT.

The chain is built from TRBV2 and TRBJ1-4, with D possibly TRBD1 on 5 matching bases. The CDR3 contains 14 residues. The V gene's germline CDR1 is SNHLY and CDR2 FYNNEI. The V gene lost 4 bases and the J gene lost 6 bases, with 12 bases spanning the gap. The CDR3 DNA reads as TGTGCCAGCAGTGGCGGGGCGCAGGATGAAAAACTGTTTTTT. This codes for CASSGGAQDEKLFF.

The CDR3 is CASIPESQETQYF. DNA of the CDR3: TGTGCCAGCATCCCAGAATCTCAAGAGACCCAGTACTTC. The chain has TRBV11-3 and TRBJ2-5, with D unresolved. The CDR3 extends over 13 amino acids. Germline CDR1 and CDR2: SGHNT and YENEEA. V lost 7 bases and J 2 bases, leaving 11 bases between the germline ends.

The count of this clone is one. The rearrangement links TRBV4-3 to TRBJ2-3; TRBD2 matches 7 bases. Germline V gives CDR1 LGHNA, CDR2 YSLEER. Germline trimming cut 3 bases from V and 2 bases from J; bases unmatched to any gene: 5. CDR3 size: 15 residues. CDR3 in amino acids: CASSQAGTITDTQYF. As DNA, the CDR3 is TGCGCCAGCAGCCAGGCCGGGACTATCACAGATACGCAGTATTTT.

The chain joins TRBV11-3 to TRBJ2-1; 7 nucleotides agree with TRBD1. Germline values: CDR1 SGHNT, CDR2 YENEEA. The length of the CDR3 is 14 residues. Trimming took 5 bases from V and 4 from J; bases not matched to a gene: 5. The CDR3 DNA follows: TGTGCCAGCAGCCCCCCGACAGGGTACAATGAGCAGTTCTTC. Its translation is CASSPPTGYNEQFF.

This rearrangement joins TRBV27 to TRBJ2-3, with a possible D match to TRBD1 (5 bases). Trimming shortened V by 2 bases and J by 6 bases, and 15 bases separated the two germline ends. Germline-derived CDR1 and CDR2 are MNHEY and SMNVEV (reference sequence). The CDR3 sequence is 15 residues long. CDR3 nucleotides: TGTGCCAGCAGTTTACTGAAGACAGCCTTCGATACGCAGTATTTT. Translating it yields CASSLLKTAFDTQYF.

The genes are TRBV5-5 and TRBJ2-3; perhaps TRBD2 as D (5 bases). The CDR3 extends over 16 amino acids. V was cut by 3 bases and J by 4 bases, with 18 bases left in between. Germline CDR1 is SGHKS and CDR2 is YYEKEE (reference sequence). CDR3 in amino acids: CASSSSIGVGSDTQYF. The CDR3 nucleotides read TGTGCCAGCAGCTCGTCCATCGGGGTAGGCTCAGATACGCAGTATTTT.

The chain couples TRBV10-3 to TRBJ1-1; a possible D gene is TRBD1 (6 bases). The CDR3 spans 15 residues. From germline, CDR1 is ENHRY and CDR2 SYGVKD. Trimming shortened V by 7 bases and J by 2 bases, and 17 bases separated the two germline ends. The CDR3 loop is CAITDGRGLNTEAFF. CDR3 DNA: TGTGCCATCACTGATGGCAGGGGCTTAAACACTGAAGCTTTCTTT.

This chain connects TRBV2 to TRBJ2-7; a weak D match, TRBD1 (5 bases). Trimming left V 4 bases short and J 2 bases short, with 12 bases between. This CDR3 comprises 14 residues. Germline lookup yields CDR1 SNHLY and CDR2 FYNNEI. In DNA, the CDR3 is TGTGCCAGCAGTGGCATGACAGTTACCTACGAGCAGTACTTC. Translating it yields CASSGMTVTYEQYF.

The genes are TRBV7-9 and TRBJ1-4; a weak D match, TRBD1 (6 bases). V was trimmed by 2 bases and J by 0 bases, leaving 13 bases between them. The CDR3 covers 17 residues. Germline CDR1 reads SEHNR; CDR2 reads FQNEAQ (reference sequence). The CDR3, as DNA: TGTGCCAGCAGCTTAACGAGACAGGTTGCAACTAATGAAAAACTGTTTTTT. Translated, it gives CASSLTRQVATNEKLFF.

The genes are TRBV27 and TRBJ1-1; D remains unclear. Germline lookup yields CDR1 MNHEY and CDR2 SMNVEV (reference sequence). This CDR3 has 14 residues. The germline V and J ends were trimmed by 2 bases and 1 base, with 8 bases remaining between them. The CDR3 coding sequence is TGTGCCAGCAGTTTACGGGGTACGAACACTGAAGCTTTCTTT. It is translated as CASSLRGTNTEAFF.

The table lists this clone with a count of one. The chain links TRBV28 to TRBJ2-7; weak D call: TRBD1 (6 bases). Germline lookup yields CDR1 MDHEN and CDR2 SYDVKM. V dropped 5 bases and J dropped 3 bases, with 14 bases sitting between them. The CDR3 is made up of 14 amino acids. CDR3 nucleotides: TGTGCCAGCAGTGGCCAGTACAGGGACTACGAGCAGTACTTC. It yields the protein CASSGQYRDYEQYF.

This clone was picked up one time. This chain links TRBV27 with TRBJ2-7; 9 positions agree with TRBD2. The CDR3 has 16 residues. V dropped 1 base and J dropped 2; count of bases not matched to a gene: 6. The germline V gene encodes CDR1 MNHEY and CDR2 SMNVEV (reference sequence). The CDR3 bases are TGTGCCAGCAGTTTATGGGTCGGCGGGGGGGCCTACGAGCAGTACTTC. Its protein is CASSLWVGGGAYEQYF.